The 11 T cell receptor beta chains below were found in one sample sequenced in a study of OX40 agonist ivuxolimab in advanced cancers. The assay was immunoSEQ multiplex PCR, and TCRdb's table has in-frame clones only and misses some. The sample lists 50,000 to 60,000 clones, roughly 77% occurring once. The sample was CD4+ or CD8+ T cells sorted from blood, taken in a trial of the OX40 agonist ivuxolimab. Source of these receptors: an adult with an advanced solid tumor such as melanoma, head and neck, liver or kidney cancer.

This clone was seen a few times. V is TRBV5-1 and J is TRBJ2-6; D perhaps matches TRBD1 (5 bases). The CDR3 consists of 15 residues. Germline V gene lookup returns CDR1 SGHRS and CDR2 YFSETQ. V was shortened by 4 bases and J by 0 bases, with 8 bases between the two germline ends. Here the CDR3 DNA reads TGCGCCAGCAGCCAGGGTTACTCTGGGGCCAACGTCCTGACTTTC. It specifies CASSQGYSGANVLTF.

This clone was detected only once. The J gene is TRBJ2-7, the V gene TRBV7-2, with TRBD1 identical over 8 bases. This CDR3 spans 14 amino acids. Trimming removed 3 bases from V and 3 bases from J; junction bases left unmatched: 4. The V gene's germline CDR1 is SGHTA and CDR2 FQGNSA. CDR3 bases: TGTGCCAGCAGCTTTGACAGGGGCCGCTACGAGCAGTACTTC. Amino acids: CASSFDRGRYEQYF.

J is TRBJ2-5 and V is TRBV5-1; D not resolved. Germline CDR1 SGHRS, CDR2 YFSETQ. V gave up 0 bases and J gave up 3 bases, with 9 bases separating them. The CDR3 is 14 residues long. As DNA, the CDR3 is TGCGCCAGCAGCTTGGACGCAGGAAAAGAGACCCAGTACTTC. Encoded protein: CASSLDAGKETQYF.

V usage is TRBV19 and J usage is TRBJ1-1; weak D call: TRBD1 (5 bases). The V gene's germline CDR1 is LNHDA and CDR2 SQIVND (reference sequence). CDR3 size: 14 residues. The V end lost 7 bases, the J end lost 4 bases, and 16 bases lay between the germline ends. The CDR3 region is CASKAPGVATEAFF. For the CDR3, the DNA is TGTGCCAGTAAGGCGCCGGGGGTGGCCACTGAAGCTTTCTTT.

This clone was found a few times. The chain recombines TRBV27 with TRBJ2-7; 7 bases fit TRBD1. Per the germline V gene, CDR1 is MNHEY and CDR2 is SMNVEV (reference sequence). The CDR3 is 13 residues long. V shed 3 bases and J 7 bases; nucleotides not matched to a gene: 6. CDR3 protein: CASSFGQAREQYF. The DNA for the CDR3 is TGTGCCAGCAGTTTCGGACAGGCAAGGGAGCAGTACTTC.

Here the CDR3 reads CASRTGGPGETQYF. In DNA, the CDR3 is TGTGCCAGCAGAACGGGGGGGCCGGGAGAGACCCAGTACTTC. The J gene is TRBJ2-5, the V gene TRBV14; TRBD2 matches 8 bases. With V trimmed by 6 bases and J by 4 bases, 7 bases remained unmatched. CDR1 SGHDN and CDR2 FVKESK come from the germline V gene. This CDR3 contains 14 residues.

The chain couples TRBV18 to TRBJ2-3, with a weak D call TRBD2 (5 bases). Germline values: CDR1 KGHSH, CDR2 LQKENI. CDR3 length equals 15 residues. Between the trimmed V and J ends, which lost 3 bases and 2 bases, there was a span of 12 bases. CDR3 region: CASSPASRYTDTQYF. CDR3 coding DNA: TGTGCCAGCTCACCGGCTAGCCGATACACAGATACGCAGTATTTT.

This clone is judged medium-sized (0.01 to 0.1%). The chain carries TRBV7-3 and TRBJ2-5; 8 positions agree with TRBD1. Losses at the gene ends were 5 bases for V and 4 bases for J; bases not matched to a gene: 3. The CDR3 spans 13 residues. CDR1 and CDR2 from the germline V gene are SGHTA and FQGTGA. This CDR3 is CASSTTGVETQYF. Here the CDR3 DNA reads TGTGCCAGCAGCACGACAGGGGTAGAGACCCAGTACTTC.

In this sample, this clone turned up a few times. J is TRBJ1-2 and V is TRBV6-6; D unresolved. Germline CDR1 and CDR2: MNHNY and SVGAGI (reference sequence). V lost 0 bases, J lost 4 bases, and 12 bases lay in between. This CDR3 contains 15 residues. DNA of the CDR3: TGTGCCAGCAGTTACTCGATTCCGGGGAGCTATGGCTACACCTTC. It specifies CASSYSIPGSYGYTF.

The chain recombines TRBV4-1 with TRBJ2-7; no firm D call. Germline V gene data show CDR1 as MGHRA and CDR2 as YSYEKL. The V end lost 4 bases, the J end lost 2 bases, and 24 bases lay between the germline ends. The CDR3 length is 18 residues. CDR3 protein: CASSLLTNSNGPTYEQYF. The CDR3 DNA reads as TGCGCCAGCAGCCTACTAACAAACTCGAACGGTCCCACCTACGAGCAGTACTTC.

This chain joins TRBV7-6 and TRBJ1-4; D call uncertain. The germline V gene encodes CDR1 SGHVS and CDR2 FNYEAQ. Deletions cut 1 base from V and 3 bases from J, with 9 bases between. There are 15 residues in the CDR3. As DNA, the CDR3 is TGTGCCAGCAGCTTAGTGGCTTTGGCTAATGAAAAACTGTTTTTT. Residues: CASSLVALANEKLFF.